Shown below are 17 T cell receptor beta chains from a single sample sequenced in a study of monozygotic twins with inflammatory bowel disease. TCRdb reprocessed the 5' RACE reads and stores each CDR3 protein as one record, lacking DNA. Here the sample table reports 440,000 or so distinct CDR3 sequences. Sequences were obtained from blood. These receptors all stem from a human donor with ulcerative colitis or Crohn's disease, or a healthy co-twin of an affected twin (not recorded which).

CDR3: CASSFDYYQFF. The chain uses TRBV11-2 and TRBJ2-1. This CDR3 has 11 residues. Germline lookup yields CDR1 SGHAT and CDR2 FQNNGV.

The chain's CDR3 is CASSFDSLASGSGETQYF. The chain recombines TRBV5-6 with TRBJ2-5; absent DNA, TCRdb's TRBD2 call cannot be checked. This CDR3 contains 18 residues. Germline V CDR1 and CDR2: SGHDT, YYEEEE.

The gene calls are TRBV3-1 and TRBJ1-2; TCRdb designates TRBD1, a call that cannot be tested without DNA. The CDR3 contains 16 residues. Germline assignment: CDR1 LGHDT and CDR2 YNNKEL (reference sequence). CDR3 sequence: CASSQGTGWGGYGYTF. Full variable domain (outside the CDR3, taken from reference TRBV3-1 and TRBJ1-2): DTAVSQTPKYLVTQMGNDKSIKCEQNLGHDTMYWYKQDSKKFLKIMFSYNNKELIINETVPNRFSPKSPDKAHLNLHINSLELGDSAVYFCASSQGTGWGGYGYTFGSGTRLTVV.

J is TRBJ2-2 and V is TRBV20-1; the TCRdb D gene call, TRBD1, has no DNA to confirm it. Germline lookup yields CDR1 DFQATT and CDR2 SNEGSKA (reference sequence). The CDR3 runs 16 residues. CDR3 loop: CSARSRLTGETGELFF.

The V and J genes are TRBV14 and TRBJ2-7. CDR1 and CDR2 (germline): SGHDN, FVKESK. The CDR3 length is 13 residues. CDR3 sequence reads: CASSLVPSYEQYF.

The chain recombines TRBV4-1 with TRBJ2-6; TCRdb's assignment of TRBD1 cannot be checked, as there is no DNA. This CDR3 comprises 18 residues. Germline V gives CDR1 MGHRA, CDR2 YSYEKL. The CDR3 spells CASSQEDRGGIWANVLTF.

The chain is built from TRBV6-6 and TRBJ1-1. The CDR3 has 13 residues. The germline CDR1 and CDR2 sequences are MNHNY and SVGAGI (reference sequence). The CDR3 is CASSLRKGPEAFF.

The chain links TRBV7-3 to TRBJ2-1. The CDR3 is 13 residues long. Germline lookup yields CDR1 SGHTA and CDR2 FQGTGA. The CDR3 loop is CASSPTHGNEQFF.

The rearrangement uses TRBV6-2 or TRBV6-3 and TRBJ2-1. This CDR3 contains 13 residues. CDR1 and CDR2 from the germline V gene are MNHEY and SVGEGT. This chain's CDR3 is CASSYWASNEQFF.

This chain uses TRBV28 with TRBJ2-1; TCRdb designates TRBD1, a call that cannot be tested without DNA. CDR1 MDHEN and CDR2 SYDVKM come from the germline V gene. CDR3 length equals 12 residues. CDR3 residues: CASSKDRDHQFF.

The chain has TRBV20-1 and TRBJ2-2; no DNA is available, so the TRBD1 call from TCRdb remains unchecked. This CDR3 has 14 residues. Germline lookup yields CDR1 DFQATT and CDR2 SNEGSKA (reference sequence). This CDR3 is CSARKGRSTGELFF.

The CDR3 spells CSVGEKATGTQYF. The chain is built from TRBV29-1 and TRBJ2-5. Germline V lookup: CDR1 SQVTM, CDR2 ANQGSEA. This CDR3 has 13 residues.

The V call is TRBV10-3, the J call TRBJ2-3; TCRdb gives TRBD1 as the D gene, but with no DNA this cannot be confirmed. The CDR3 covers 14 residues. Looked up from germline, CDR1 is ENHRY and CDR2 is SYGVKD. This CDR3 is CAISATGGTDTQYF.

The rearrangement links TRBV7-9 to TRBJ1-1. The CDR3 covers 14 residues. The germline gives CDR1 SEHNR, CDR2 FQNEAQ (reference sequence). CDR3 protein: CASSSLGSHTEAFF.

The chain joins TRBV4-1 to TRBJ2-1; TCRdb's D call of TRBD2 is untestable without DNA. This CDR3 has 15 residues. Looked up from germline, CDR1 is MGHRA and CDR2 is YSYEKL. The chain's CDR3 is CASSQEPGLNNEQFF.

The genes are TRBV7-9 and TRBJ2-3. The CDR3 has 15 residues. Looked up from germline, CDR1 is SEHNR and CDR2 is FQNEAQ (reference sequence). This CDR3 reads CASSLGTSKTDTQYF.

This chain connects TRBV15 to TRBJ2-5; the D call from TCRdb, TRBD1, cannot be confirmed without DNA. Germline values: CDR1 LNHNV, CDR2 YYDKDF (reference sequence). The CDR3 has 15 residues. The CDR3 sequence: CATNSGQGRQETQYF.